Below, 18 T cell receptor beta chains from the same sample are listed, as sequenced in a study of blood T cell repertoires in COVID-19. TCRdb's copy holds only in-frame clones and misses some; the assay was immunoSEQ multiplex PCR. The sample has some 270,000 clones, about four fifths seen once. Sequenced sample: peripheral blood. These receptors were taken from a person aged 70 to 85 with COVID-19, enrolled during active disease.

The rearrangement uses TRBV28 and TRBJ2-7, with 8 bases matching TRBD1. The CDR3 has 14 residues. The germline gives CDR1 MDHEN, CDR2 SYDVKM. V lost 6 bases, J lost 3 bases, and 7 bases stayed unmatched. CDR3 DNA sequence: TGTGCCAGCAGCTACGGACAGGGCGGCTACGAGCAGTACTTC. Translating it yields CASSYGQGGYEQYF.

The genes are TRBV5-1 and TRBJ1-1; 11 positions agree with TRBD1. The CDR3 has 15 amino acids. With 3 bases clipped from V and 4 bases from J, the junction kept 5 bases outside the gene matches. Looked up from germline, CDR1 is SGHRS and CDR2 is YFSETQ. CDR3 sequence reads: CASSWTGGGGTEAFF. DNA of the CDR3: TGCGCCAGCAGCTGGACAGGGGGCGGGGGCACTGAAGCTTTCTTT.

This clone was detected once. The chain employs TRBV3-1 (or the pseudogene TRBV3-2) and TRBJ2-5; D is possibly TRBD2 (5 bases). V lost 0 bases and J lost 1, with 9 bases in between. CDR3 size: 15 residues. Germline V gene lookup returns CDR1 LGHDT and CDR2 YNNKEL (reference sequence). CDR3 in DNA: TGTGCCAGCAGCCAAGATCCAGCGGTCCAAGAGACCCAGTACTTC. Its translation is CASSQDPAVQETQYF.

The chain has TRBV9 and TRBJ1-6, with TRBD1 matching 9 bases. The length of the CDR3 is 15 residues. Germline V gene sequence: CDR1 SGDLS, CDR2 YYNGEE. Losses at the gene ends were 1 base for V and 10 bases for J; bases not matched to a gene: 6. CDR3 nucleotides: TGTGCCAGCAGCGTATCCGGACAGGGGAGGTCACCCCTCCACTTT. Protein: CASSVSGQGRSPLHF.

CDR3: CSASPLPANYGYTF. CDR3 nucleotides: TGCAGTGCTAGTCCGCTCCCAGCTAACTATGGCTACACCTTC. V and J are TRBV20-1 and TRBJ1-2; D is undetermined. The CDR3 is made up of 14 amino acids. V dropped 3 bases and J dropped 0 bases, with 11 bases sitting between them. The germline CDR1 and CDR2 sequences are DFQATT and SNEGSKA (reference sequence).

The chain is built from TRBV9 and TRBJ1-2, with 11 bases fitting TRBD1. The CDR3 length is 15 residues. V was clipped by 3 bases and J by 4 bases; unmatched bases: 5. Germline V gene lookup returns CDR1 SGDLS and CDR2 YYNGEE. The CDR3 sequence is CASSAGQGASYGYTF. The DNA for the CDR3 is TGTGCCAGCAGCGCCGGACAGGGGGCCAGCTATGGCTACACCTTC. Combining the CDR3 with reference TRBV9 and TRBJ1-2 gives the whole variable domain DSGVTQTPKHLITATGQRVTLRCSPRSGDLSVYWYQQSLDQGLQFLIQYYNGEERAKGNILERFSAQQFPDLHSELNLSSLELGDSALYFCASSAGQGASYGYTFGSGTRLTVV.

V usage is TRBV27 and J usage is TRBJ2-3; D is ambiguous. The CDR3 has 16 amino acids. V was cut by 0 bases and J by 3 bases, with 13 bases left in between. Germline V gene lookup returns CDR1 MNHEY and CDR2 SMNVEV (reference sequence). This CDR3 reads CASSLSRNYGTDTQYF. The CDR3, as DNA: TGTGCCAGCAGTTTATCGCGGAACTACGGGACAGATACGCAGTATTTT.

This chain connects TRBV6-5 to TRBJ2-7; D is uncertain. The V gene's germline CDR1 is MNHEY and CDR2 SVGAGI. Between the trimmed V and J ends, which lost 2 bases and 0 bases, there was a span of 5 bases. This CDR3 is 13 amino acids long. The CDR3: CASSYTDSYEQYF. CDR3 coding DNA: TGTGCCAGCAGTTACACAGACTCCTACGAGCAGTACTTC.

This clone was recorded once. The chain joins TRBV28 to TRBJ1-2; 11 bases fit TRBD1. In germline, CDR1 is MDHEN, CDR2 SYDVKM. The CDR3 is made up of 14 amino acids. V was pared by 5 bases and J by 8 bases, with 7 bases of the junction left unmatched. The DNA of the CDR3 is TGTGCCAGCAGTGGGGACAGGGGGGCGGGAGGCTACACCTTC. Amino acids: CASSGDRGAGGYTF.

This chain joins TRBV6-1 and TRBJ2-1; maybe TRBD1 (6 bases). The CDR3 totals 14 residues. Germline assignment: CDR1 MNHNS and CDR2 SASEGT. V was clipped by 1 base and J by 15 bases, with 19 bases between them. This chain's CDR3 is CASSEVRGAGDPFF. The CDR3 DNA sequence: TGTGCCAGCAGTGAAGTGAGAGGGGCAGGGGATCCGTTCTTC.

In this sample, this clone turned up many times. The rearrangement joins TRBV27 to TRBJ1-6, with TRBD1 matching 10 bases. Germline-derived CDR1 and CDR2 are MNHEY and SMNVEV (reference sequence). This CDR3 is built from 17 residues. After removal of 5 bases from V and 10 bases from J, the junction contained 14 bases not matched to a gene. CDR3 sequence: CASSPSTGGWRGSPLHF. The CDR3 DNA reads TGTGCCAGCAGTCCGTCGACAGGGGGCTGGCGGGGCTCACCCCTCCACTTT.

This sequence joins TRBV7-2 and TRBJ2-7; unclear D gene. V lost 2 bases, J lost 1 base, and 12 bases lay in between. Germline assignment: CDR1 SGHTA and CDR2 FQGNSA. This CDR3 region has 15 residues. The CDR3 DNA reads as TGTGCCAGCAGCTTACAACAGATGGGTTCCTACGAGCAGTACTTC. This gives the protein CASSLQQMGSYEQYF.

The chain is built from TRBV28 and TRBJ1-1; possible D gene TRBD1, 5 bases. Trimming took 3 bases from V and 4 from J, leaving 12 bases between them. The V gene's germline CDR1 is MDHEN and CDR2 SYDVKM. This CDR3 has 14 amino acids. The DNA for the CDR3 is TGTGCCAGCAGTTTGGGCGGGAGGGGCACTGAAGCTTTCTTT. Translation: CASSLGGRGTEAFF.

This chain uses TRBV28 with TRBJ2-7; 9 bases line up with TRBD1. The ends lost 4 bases at V and 7 bases at J; junction bases unmatched: 8. The CDR3 covers 14 residues. CDR1 and CDR2 (germline): MDHEN, SYDVKM. CDR3 amino acids: CASSSTGTGNEQYF. CDR3 DNA sequence: TGTGCCAGCAGTTCTACCGGGACAGGGAATGAGCAGTACTTC.

The chain has TRBV7-7 and TRBJ2-5, with 15 bases matching TRBD2. CDR1 is SSHAT and CDR2 is FNYEAQ in the germline V gene (reference sequence). The CDR3 totals 16 residues. V lost 4 bases to trimming and J lost 1 base; unmatched junction nucleotides: 1. The CDR3, as DNA: TGTGCCAGCAGCTGGGGACTAGCGGGAGGCCAAGAGACCCAGTACTTC. This translates into CASSWGLAGGQETQYF.

The chain recombines TRBV6-5 with TRBJ2-1; 8 positions agree with TRBD1. Germline CDR1 and CDR2: MNHEY and SVGAGI. This CDR3 contains 15 residues. V was clipped by 4 bases and J by 0 bases; unmatched bases: 2. The CDR3 sequence is CASSWDRSSYNEQFF. As DNA, the CDR3 is TGTGCCAGCAGTTGGGACAGGAGCTCCTACAATGAGCAGTTCTTC.

This clone was observed a few times. The J gene is TRBJ2-6, the V gene TRBV6-2 or TRBV6-3; D is possibly TRBD2 (5 bases). CDR1 is MNHEY and CDR2 is SVGEGT in the germline V gene. V was pared by 0 bases and J by 0 bases, with 6 bases between. The CDR3 has 16 amino acids. The CDR3 nucleotides are TGTGCCAGCAGTTACTCAGGGAGCTCTGGGGCCAACGTCCTGACTTTC. Translated: CASSYSGSSGANVLTF.

This clone has just one count. This rearrangement joins TRBV20-1 to TRBJ1-4, with a tentative D call TRBD1 (5 bases). V lost 3 bases and J lost 8, with 19 bases in between. The germline gives CDR1 DFQATT, CDR2 SNEGSKA (reference sequence). The CDR3 covers 15 residues. The CDR3 nucleotides read TGCAGTGCTAGTTCTCTTCCTCCTCCAGGGGAAAAACTGTTTTTT. This translates into CSASSLPPPGEKLFF.